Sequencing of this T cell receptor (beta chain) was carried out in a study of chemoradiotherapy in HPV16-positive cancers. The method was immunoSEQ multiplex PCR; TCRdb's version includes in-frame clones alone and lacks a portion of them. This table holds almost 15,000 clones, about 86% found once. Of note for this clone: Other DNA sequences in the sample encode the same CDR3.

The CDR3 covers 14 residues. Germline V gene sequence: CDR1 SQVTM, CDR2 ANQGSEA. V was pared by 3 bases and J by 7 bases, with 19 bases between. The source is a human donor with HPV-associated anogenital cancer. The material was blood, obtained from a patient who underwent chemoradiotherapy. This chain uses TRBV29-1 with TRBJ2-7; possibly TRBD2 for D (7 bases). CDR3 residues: CSVEGRGSRREQYF. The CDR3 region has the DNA TGCAGCGTTGAGGGGAGGGGGTCGCGGCGGGAGCAGTACTTC.